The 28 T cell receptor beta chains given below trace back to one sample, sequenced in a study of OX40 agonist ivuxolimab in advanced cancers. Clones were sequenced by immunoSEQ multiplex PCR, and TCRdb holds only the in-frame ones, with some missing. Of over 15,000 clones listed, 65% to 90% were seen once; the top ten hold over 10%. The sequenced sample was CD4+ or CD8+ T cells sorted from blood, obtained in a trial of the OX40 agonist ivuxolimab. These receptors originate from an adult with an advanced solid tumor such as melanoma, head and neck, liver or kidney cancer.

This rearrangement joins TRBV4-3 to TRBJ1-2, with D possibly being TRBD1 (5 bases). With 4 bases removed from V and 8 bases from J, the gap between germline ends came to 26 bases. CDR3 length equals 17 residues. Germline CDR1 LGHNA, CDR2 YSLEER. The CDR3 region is CASSPAMQGPKAGGYTF. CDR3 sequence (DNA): TGCGCCAGCAGCCCCGCCATGCAGGGCCCCAAAGCCGGCGGCTACACCTTC.

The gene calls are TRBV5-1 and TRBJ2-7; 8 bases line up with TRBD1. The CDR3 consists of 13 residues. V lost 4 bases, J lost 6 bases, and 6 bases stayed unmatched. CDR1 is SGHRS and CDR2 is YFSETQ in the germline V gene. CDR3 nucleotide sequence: TGCGCCAGCAGCGATAGGACAGGGTTCGAGCAGTACTTC. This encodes CASSDRTGFEQYF.

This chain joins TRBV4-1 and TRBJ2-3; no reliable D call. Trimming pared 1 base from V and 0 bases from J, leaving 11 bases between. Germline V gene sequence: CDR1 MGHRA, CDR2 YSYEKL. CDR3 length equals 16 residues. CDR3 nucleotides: TGCGCCAGCAGCCAAGGGACGGTCACTAGCACAGATACGCAGTATTTT. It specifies CASSQGTVTSTDTQYF.

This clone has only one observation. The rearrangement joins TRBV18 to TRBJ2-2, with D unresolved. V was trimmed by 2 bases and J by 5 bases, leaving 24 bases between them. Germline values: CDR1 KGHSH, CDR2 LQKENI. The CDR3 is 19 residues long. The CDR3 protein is CASSPLNRTAILGTGELFF. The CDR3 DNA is TGTGCCAGCTCACCATTAAATCGAACGGCGATATTGGGGACCGGGGAGCTGTTTTTT.

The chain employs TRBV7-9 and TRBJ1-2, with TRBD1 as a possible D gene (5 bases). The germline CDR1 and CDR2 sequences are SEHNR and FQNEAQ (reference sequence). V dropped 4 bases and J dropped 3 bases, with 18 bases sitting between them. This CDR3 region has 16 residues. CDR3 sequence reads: CASSSTPPRGHYGYTF. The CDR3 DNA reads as TGTGCCAGCAGCTCTACTCCCCCCCGGGGCCACTATGGCTACACCTTC.

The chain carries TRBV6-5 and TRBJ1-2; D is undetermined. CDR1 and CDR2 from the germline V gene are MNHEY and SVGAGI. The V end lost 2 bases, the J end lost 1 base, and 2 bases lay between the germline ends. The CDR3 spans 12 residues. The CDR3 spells CASSYNNYGYTF. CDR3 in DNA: TGTGCCAGCAGTTACAATAACTATGGCTACACCTTC.

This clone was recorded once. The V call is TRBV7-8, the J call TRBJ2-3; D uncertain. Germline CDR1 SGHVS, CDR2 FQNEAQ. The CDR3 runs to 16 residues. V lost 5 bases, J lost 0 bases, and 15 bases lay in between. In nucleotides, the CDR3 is TGTGCCAGCAGCCCGCTCCGGGCATCTAGCACAGATACGCAGTATTTT. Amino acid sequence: CASSPLRASSTDTQYF.

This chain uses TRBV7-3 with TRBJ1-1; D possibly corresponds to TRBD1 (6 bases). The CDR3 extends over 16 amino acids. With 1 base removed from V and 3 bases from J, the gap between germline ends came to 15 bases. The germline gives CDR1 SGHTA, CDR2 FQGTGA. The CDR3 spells CASSLKGQGGYTEAFF. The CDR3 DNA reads TGTGCCAGCAGCTTAAAGGGACAAGGGGGTTACACTGAAGCTTTCTTT.

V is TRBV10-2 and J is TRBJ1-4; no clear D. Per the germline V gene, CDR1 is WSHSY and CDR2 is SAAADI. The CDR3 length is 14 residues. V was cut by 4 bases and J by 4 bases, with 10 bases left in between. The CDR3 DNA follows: TGCGCCAGCAGTGGCTACGGAATTAATGAAAAACTGTTTTTT. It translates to CASSGYGINEKLFF.

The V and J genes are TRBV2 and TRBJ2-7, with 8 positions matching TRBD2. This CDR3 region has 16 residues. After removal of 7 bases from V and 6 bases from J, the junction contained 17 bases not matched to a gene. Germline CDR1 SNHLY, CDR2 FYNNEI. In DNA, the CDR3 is TGTGCCAGCAAAGCCGGGACTAGGGACTATGAAGTCGAGCAGTACTTC. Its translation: CASKAGTRDYEVEQYF.

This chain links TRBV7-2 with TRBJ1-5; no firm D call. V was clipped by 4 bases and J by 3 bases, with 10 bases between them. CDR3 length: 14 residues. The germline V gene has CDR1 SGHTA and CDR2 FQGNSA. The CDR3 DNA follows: TGTGCCAGCAGCTCCTCCCAGAACAATCAGCCCCAGCATTTT. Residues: CASSSSQNNQPQHF.

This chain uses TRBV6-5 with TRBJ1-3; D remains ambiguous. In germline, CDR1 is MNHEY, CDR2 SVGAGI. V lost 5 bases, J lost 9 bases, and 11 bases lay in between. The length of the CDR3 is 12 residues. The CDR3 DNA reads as TGTGCCAGCAGTGGCGGGTCCACCACCATATATTTT. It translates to CASSGGSTTIYF.

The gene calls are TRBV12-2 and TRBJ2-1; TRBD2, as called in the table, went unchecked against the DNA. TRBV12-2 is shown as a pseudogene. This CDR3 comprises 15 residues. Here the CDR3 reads CASRLKAGVSNEQFF. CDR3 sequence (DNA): TGTGCAAGTCGCCTTAAAGCGGGAGTGAGCAATGAGCAGTTCTTC.

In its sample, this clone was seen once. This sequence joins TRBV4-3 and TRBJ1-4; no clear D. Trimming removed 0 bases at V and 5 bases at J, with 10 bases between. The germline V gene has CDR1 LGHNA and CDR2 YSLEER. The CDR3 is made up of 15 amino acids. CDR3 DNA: TGCGCCAGCAGCCAAGAAGCCTTAAGGAATGAAAAACTGTTTTTT. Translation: CASSQEALRNEKLFF.

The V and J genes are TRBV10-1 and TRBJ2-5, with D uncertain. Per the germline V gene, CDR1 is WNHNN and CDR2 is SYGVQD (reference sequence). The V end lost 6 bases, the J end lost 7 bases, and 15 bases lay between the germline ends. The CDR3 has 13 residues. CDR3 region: CASRSGYSGTQYF. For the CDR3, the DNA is TGCGCCAGCAGATCCGGGTATAGTGGGACCCAGTACTTC.

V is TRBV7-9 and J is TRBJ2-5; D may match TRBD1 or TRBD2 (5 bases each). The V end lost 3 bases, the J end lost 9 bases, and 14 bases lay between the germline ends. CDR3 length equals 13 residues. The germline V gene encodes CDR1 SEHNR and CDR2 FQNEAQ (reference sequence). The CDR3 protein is CASSFRDLGSQYF. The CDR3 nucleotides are TGTGCCAGCAGCTTCCGGGACCTAGGGTCCCAGTACTTC. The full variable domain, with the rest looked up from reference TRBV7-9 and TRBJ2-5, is DTGVSQNPRHKITKRGQNVTFRCDPISEHNRLYWYRQTLGQGPEFLTYFQNEAQLEKSRLLSDRFSAERPKGSFSTLEIQRTEQGDSAMYLCASSFRDLGSQYFGPGTRLLVL.

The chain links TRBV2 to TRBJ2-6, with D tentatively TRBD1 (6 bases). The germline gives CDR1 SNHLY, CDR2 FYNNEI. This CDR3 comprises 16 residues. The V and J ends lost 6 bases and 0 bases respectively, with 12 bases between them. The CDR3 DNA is TGTGCCAGCAGGAGGACAGCCTCCTCTGGGGCCAACGTCCTGACTTTC. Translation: CASRRTASSGANVLTF.

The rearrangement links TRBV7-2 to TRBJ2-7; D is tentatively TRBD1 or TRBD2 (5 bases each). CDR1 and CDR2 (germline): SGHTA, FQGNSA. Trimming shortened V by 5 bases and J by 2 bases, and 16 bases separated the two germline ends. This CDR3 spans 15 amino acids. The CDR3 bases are TGTGCCAGCAGCCCCTACGGGGACGGAACCTACGAGCAGTACTTC. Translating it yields CASSPYGDGTYEQYF.

The CDR3: CASSSRWSGGDTQYF. In DNA, the CDR3 is TGTGCCAGCAGCTCCAGGTGGAGCGGAGGGGATACGCAGTATTTT. The chain has TRBV25-1 and TRBJ2-3, with a tentative D call TRBD2 (6 bases). Germline values: CDR1 MGHDK, CDR2 SYGVNS. The CDR3 consists of 15 residues. V was pared by 6 bases and J by 6 bases, with 19 bases between.

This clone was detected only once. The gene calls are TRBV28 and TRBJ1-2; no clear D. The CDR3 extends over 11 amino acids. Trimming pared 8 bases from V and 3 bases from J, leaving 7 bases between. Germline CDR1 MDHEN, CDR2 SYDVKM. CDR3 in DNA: TGTGCCAGCTGGGAGTACTATGGCTACACCTTC. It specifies CASWEYYGYTF.

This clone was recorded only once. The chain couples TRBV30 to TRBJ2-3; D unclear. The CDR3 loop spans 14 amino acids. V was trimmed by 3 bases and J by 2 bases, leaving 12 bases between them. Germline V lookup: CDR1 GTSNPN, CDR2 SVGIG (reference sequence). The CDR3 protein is CAWSPPPYTDTQYF. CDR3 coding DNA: TGTGCCTGGAGCCCCCCACCTTACACAGATACGCAGTATTTT.

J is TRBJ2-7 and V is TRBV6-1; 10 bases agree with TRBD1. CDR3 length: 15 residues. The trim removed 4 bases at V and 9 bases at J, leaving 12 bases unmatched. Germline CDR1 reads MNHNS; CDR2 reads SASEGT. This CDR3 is CASSVGGQGIVGQYF. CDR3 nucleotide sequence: TGTGCCAGCAGTGTAGGGGGACAGGGGATAGTAGGGCAGTACTTC.

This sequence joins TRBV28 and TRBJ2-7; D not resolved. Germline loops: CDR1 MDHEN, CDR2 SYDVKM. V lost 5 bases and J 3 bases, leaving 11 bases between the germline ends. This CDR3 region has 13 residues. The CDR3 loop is CASSPPTNYEQYF. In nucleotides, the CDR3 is TGTGCCAGCAGTCCACCTACTAACTACGAGCAGTACTTC. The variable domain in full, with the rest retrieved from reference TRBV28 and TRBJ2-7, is DVKVTQSSRYLVKRTGEKVFLECVQDMDHENMFWYRQDPGLGLRLIYFSYDVKMKEKGDIPEGYSVSREKKERFSLILESASTNQTSMYLCASSPPTNYEQYFGPGTRLTVT.

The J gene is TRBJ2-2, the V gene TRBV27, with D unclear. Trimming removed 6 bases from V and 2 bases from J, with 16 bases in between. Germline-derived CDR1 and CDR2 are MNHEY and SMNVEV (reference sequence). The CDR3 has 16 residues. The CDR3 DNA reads TGTGCCAGCAGCATCCTTTCAGTAACTAACACCGGGGAGCTGTTTTTT. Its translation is CASSILSVTNTGELFF.

In nucleotides, the CDR3 is TGTGCCAGCAAGTACCTACTCCGGGACAGGGGCACAGATACGCAGTATTTT. This encodes CASKYLLRDRGTDTQYF. The chain recombines TRBV2 with TRBJ2-3; 9 bases agree with TRBD1. The junction had 12 bases not matched to a gene; V was cut back by 7 bases and J by 1 base. Germline CDR1 SNHLY, CDR2 FYNNEI. This CDR3 has 17 residues.

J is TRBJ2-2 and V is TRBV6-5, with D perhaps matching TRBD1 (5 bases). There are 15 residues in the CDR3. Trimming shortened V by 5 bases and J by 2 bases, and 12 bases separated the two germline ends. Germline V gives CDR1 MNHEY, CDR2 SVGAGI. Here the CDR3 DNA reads TGTGCCAGCAGTCCCGACAGACCTAACACCGGGGAGCTGTTTTTT. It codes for CASSPDRPNTGELFF.

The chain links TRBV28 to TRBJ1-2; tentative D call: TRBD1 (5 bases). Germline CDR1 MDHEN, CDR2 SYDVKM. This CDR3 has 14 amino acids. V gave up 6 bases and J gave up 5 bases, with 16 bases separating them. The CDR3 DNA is TGTGCCAGCAGCCCAACCGGGACTTCTTATGGCTACACCTTC. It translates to CASSPTGTSYGYTF.

CDR3 residues: CASSPTGLYYNSPLHF. CDR3 coding DNA: TGTGCCAGTAGTCCGACTGGACTGTACTATAATTCACCCCTCCACTTT. The chain is built from TRBV19 and TRBJ1-6; no definite D call. Germline lookup yields CDR1 LNHDA and CDR2 SQIVND (reference sequence). The ends were cut back, 5 bases at V and 3 bases at J, with 14 bases in the middle. This CDR3 has 16 residues.